This T cell receptor (beta chain) was identified during a study of T cell responses to AZD1222 COVID-19 vaccine. This CDR3 region has 13 residues. CDR1 SGHAT and CDR2 FQNNGV come from the germline V gene. The ends were cut back, 6 bases at V and 4 bases at J, with 10 bases in the middle. Sequencing used immunoSEQ multiplex PCR; TCRdb keeps in-frame clones, though not all of them. The table shows some 84,000 clones, with approximately 90% occurring only once. The source is an adult who received the AZD1222 COVID-19 vaccine. V usage is TRBV11-2 and J usage is TRBJ1-3; D remains ambiguous. Sample: peripheral blood, taken 28 days after the second AZD1222 dose. The CDR3 here is CASSHTAGNTIYF. DNA for the CDR3: TGTGCCAGCAGTCATACGGCGGGAAACACCATATATTTT.